The TCR beta chain under discussion was sequenced for a study of blood T cell repertoires in COVID-19 (TCRdb year 2020). At the level of the whole study: Collaborator samples came from the United States, Italy and Spain and covered acute and convalescent phases of COVID-19. The material from the prospective study consisted of cDNA or gDNA derived from T cells, B-cell-depleted T cells, or PBMCs. Subjects who had been exposed to COVID-19, were actively infected with it, or had recovered from it provided the deeply sampled blood TCRbeta repertoires that made up the dataset. A freely available public database, intended as a resource for researchers studying the immune response to SARS-CoV-2, is where the repertoires were released. Samples were obtained from the ongoing ImmuneRACE study (first 160 participants) and from 1,000 to 1,500 subjects provided by 6 global collaborators. Sample metadata almost always included a de-identified subject ID, COVID-19 status, age in years and sex. Where available, HLA class I and class II types were obtained from metadata supplied by the sample provider rather than from assay-based typing. Broader findings and caveats from the paper: How much clinical and demographic metadata was included differed by source and by participant, and the metadata was provided uncurated.

For CDR1 and CDR2, the germline V gene lists SNHLY and FYNNEI. The CDR3 spans 14 residues, from the cysteine through the phenylalanine. Only the CDR3 DNA stays, 42 bases, in frame from base 1. The germline ends are 7 bases apart after V is trimmed by 2 bases and J by 0 bases. Concerning this clone itself: Its recognized antigen is unknown. Within one base of it there is no much larger clone, and no base qualities were kept.

The immunoSEQ Assay, a bias-controlled multiplex PCR, was used to amplify TCRbeta CDR3 regions from genomic DNA. The published analysis was carried out like this. Nucleated cell counts per sample were estimated from amplification of reference gene primers within the assay. Sequence reads were collapsed and filtered to measure the absolute abundance of every unique TCRbeta CDR3 rearrangement. For each sample, productive Simpson clonality was calculated as the square root of Simpson's diversity index across productive rearrangements. TCRdb holds this immuneACCESS table with in-frame rearrangements only. Some clones are missing; in checked studies, unresolved V genes explain under half, and the rest has no known cause. V and J calls plus clone size are reproduced from that table; the DNA served to infer D and trimming. Within this sample are around 250,000 clones, with about 89% of them counted one time only. About 1.7% of the sample lies in the top ten.

A second Seattle source provided samples from volunteer blood donors who had recovered from COVID-19. Each collaborating institution followed its own protocols to collect whole blood in K2EDTA tubes. For TCRbeta analysis, collaborator samples were shipped as frozen whole blood, as isolated PBMCs, or as DNA extracted from either sample type. This sequence uses TRBV2 and TRBJ2-5; a tentative D call is TRBD2 (6 bases match). Specimen: peripheral blood. The source is a woman aged 55 to 70 who had recovered from COVID-19. The DNA sequence reads TGTGCCAGCAGTGAATGGGGGGACCAAGAGACCCAGTACTTC. It specifies CASSEWGDQETQYF.